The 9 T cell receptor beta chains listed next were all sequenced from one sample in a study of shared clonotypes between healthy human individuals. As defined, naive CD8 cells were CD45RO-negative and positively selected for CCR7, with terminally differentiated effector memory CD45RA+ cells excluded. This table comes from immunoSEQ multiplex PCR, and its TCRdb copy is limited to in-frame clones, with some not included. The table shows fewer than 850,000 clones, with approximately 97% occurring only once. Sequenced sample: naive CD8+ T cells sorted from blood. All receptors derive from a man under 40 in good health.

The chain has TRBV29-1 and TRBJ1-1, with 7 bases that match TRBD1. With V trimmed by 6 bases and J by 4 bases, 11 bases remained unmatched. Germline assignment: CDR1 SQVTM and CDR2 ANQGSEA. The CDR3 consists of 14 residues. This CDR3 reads CSVKRQGVITEAFF. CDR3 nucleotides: TGCAGCGTAAAAAGACAGGGAGTGATCACTGAAGCTTTCTTT. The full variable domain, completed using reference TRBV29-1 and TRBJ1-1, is SAVISQKPSRDICQRGTSLTIQCQVDSQVTMMFWYRQQPGQSLTLIATANQGSEATYESGFVIDKFPISRPNLTFSTLTVSNMSPEDSSIYLCSVKRQGVITEAFFGQGTRLTVV.

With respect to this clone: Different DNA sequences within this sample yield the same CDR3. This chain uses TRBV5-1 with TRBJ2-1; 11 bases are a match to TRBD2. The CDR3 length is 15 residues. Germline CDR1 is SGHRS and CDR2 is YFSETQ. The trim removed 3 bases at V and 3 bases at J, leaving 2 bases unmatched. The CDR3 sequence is CASSSGTSGYNEQFF. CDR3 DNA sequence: TGCGCCAGCAGCTCCGGGACTAGCGGCTACAATGAGCAGTTCTTC.

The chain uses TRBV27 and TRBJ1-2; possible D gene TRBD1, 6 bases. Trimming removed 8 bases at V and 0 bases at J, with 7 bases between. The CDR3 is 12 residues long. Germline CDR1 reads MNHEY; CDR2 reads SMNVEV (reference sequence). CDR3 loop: CASRTANYGYTF. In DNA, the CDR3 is TGTGCCAGCCGGACAGCTAACTATGGCTACACCTTC.

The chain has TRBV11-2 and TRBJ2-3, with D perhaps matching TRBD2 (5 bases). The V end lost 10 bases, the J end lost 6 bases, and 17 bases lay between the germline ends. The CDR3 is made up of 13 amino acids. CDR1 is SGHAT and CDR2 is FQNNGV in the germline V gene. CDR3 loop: CATGNSPPDTQYF. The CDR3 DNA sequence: TGTGCCACCGGGAATTCTCCGCCGGATACGCAGTATTTT.

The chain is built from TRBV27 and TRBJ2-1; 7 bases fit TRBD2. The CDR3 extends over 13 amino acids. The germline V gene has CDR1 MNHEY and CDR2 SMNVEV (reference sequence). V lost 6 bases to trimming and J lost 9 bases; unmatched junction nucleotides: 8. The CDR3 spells CASRGLNAGEQFF. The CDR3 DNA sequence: TGTGCCAGCAGGGGACTAAACGCGGGTGAGCAGTTCTTC.

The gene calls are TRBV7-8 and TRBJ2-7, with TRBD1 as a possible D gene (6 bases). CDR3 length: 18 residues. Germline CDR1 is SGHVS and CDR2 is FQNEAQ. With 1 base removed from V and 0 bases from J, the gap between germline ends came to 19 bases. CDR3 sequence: CASSLESRGTRSSYEQYF. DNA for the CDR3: TGTGCCAGCAGCTTAGAGTCCAGGGGCACGAGGAGCTCCTACGAGCAGTACTTC. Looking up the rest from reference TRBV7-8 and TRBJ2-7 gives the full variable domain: GAGVSQSPRYKVAKRGQDVALRCDPISGHVSLFWYQQALGQGPEFLTYFQNEAQLDKSGLPSDRFFAERPEGSVSTLKIQRTQQEDSAVYLCASSLESRGTRSSYEQYFGPGTRLTVT.

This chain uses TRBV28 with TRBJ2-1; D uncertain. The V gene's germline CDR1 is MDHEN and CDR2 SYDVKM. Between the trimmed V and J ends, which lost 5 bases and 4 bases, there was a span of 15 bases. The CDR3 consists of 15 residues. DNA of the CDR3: TGTGCCAGCAGTCCGCTCCTCCCCCGGTACAATGAGCAGTTCTTC. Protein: CASSPLLPRYNEQFF.

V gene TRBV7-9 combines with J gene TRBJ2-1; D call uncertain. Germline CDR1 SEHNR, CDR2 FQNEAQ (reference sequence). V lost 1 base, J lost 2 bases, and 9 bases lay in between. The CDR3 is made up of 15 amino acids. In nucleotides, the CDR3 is TGTGCCAGCAGCTTAGTCGAAGAGACCTACAATGAGCAGTTCTTC. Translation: CASSLVEETYNEQFF. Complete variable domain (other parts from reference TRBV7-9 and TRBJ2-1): DTGVSQNPRHKITKRGQNVTFRCDPISEHNRLYWYRQTLGQGPEFLTYFQNEAQLEKSRLLSDRFSAERPKGSFSTLEIQRTEQGDSAMYLCASSLVEETYNEQFFGPGTRLTVL.

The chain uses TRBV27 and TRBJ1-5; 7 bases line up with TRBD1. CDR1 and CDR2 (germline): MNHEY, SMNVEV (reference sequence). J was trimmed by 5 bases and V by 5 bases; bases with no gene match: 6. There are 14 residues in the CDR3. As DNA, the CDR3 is TGTGCCAGCAGTACCCGACAGGGTTATCAGCCCCAGCATTTT. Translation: CASSTRQGYQPQHF.